This entry concerns a single T cell receptor (beta chain). Its specificity is not known. This entry comes from a study of long-term antiretroviral therapy in people with HIV. The study used samples holding about 0.95-10 million cryopreserved PBMC before DNA extraction. Notes on the study in general: Blood sampling spanned 2004 to 2017, possibly under older ART regimens. ART adherence, viral resistance and therapy changes went undocumented.

The libraries were made with immunoSEQ v3.0 at survey level. Sequenced by immunoSEQ multiplex PCR; TCRdb stores in-frame clones only, minus some. In the table there are 20,000 to 25,000 clones, roughly 86% of which are singletons. Germline V CDR1 and CDR2: KGHSH, LQKENI. V lost 4 bases and J 0 bases, leaving 18 bases between the germline ends. The CDR3 is made up of 17 amino acids. The clonotype was recovered from a woman in her fifties or sixties with HIV. The starting material was unsorted PBMCs, obtained 2.6 years after starting antiretroviral therapy. The rearrangement joins TRBV18 to TRBJ1-1, with TRBD1 as a possible D gene (5 bases). CDR3 sequence: CASSLDRERNLNTEAFF. The CDR3 nucleotides read TGTGCCAGCTCACTAGACAGAGAGCGTAACTTGAACACTGAAGCTTTCTTT.